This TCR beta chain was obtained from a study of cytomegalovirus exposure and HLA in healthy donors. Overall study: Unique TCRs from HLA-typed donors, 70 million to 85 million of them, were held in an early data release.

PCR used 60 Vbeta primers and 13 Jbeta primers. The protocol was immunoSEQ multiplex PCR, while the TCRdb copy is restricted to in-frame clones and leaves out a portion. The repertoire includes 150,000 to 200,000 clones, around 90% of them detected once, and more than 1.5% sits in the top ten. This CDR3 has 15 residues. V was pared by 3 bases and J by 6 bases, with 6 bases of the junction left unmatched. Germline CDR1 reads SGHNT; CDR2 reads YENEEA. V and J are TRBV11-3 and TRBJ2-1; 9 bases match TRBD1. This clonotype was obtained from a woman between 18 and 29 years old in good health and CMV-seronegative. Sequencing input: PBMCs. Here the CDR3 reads CASSFGTGSANEQFF. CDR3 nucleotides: TGTGCCAGCAGCTTCGGGACAGGGTCCGCCAATGAGCAGTTCTTC.